This is a list of T cell receptor beta chains from one sample in a study of cytomegalovirus exposure and HLA in healthy donors. Profiled with immunoSEQ multiplex PCR; TCRdb holds only in-frame clones, not every one. The repertoire holds 110,000 or so clones, with roughly 79% as singletons. Sequenced sample: PBMCs. These receptors were obtained from a woman aged 50 to 60 in good health and CMV-seropositive. The CDR3 runs from the conserved cysteine through the conserved F or W. D genes are given only for firm matches. The size of a clone is reported for some rows only, either as once, few or many, or as a class for expanded clones.

J gene	CDR3 length	V gene	clone size	D gene	CDR3 DNA	CDR3 protein
TRBJ1-5	15	TRBV6-6	few	NA	TGTGCCAGCAGTTACCGGACAGTTAGCAATCAGCCCCAGCATTTT	CASSYRTVSNQPQHF
TRBJ1-1	14	TRBV5-1	NA	NA	TGCGCCAGCAGCCCCCAGGGCGGGAGCACTGAAGCTTTCTTT	CASSPQGGSTEAFF
TRBJ1-6	16	TRBV5-1	once	NA	TGCGCCAGCAGCACGGCAGGGGTCCCCTCGGAATCACCCCTCCACTTT	CASSTAGVPSESPLHF
TRBJ2-1	14	TRBV7-8	NA	TRBD2	TGTGCCAGCACGGTGCGGGGGGCATCCAATGAGCAGTTCTTC	CASTVRGASNEQFF
TRBJ1-5	14	TRBV6-1	few	NA	TGTGCCAGCAGCAGTTCAGGGGGCAATCAGCCCCAGCATTTT	CASSSSGGNQPQHF
TRBJ2-7	11	TRBV25-1	few	NA	TGTGCCAGCAGTGACAGGGGAAGGCAGTACTTC	CASSDRGRQYF
TRBJ2-1	11	TRBV13	NA	NA	TGTGCCAGCAGCTTAGCTAGGGAGCAGTTCTTC	CASSLAREQFF
TRBJ2-7	17	TRBV15	NA	TRBD2	TGTGCCACCAGCAACTGGGCGCCCGGGACTAGCTCCTACGAGCAGTACTTC	CATSNWAPGTSSYEQYF
TRBJ1-1	16	TRBV15	NA	TRBD1	TGTGCCACCAGCACTCGGACAGGGGCCGGCTACACTGAAGCTTTCTTT	CATSTRTGAGYTEAFF
TRBJ1-5	15	TRBV27	once	NA	TGTGCCAGCAGTCCAGTCCAGGGTTGGGGTCAGCCCCAGCATTTT	CASSPVQGWGQPQHF